Each of the 20 T cell receptor beta chains below was sequenced from the same sample in a study of blood T cell repertoires in COVID-19. Produced via immunoSEQ multiplex PCR; TCRdb's table is partial and in-frame only. The sample has 100,000 or so clones; about four fifths are singletons. Sequenced input: peripheral blood. These receptors were collected from a man over 45 with active or convalescent COVID-19.

V usage is TRBV6-5 and J usage is TRBJ1-2, with 8 bases fitting TRBD1. Trimming at V came to 7 bases and at J to 4 bases, leaving 8 bases not matched to a gene. This CDR3 has 14 amino acids. Germline CDR1 reads MNHEY; CDR2 reads SVGAGI. The CDR3 loop is CASNLGQGGYGYTF. Written as DNA, the CDR3 is TGTGCCAGCAACCTAGGACAGGGAGGCTATGGCTACACCTTC.

The V gene is TRBV7-9, the J gene TRBJ1-6; TRBD1 aligns across 8 bases. This CDR3 is 15 amino acids long. Germline CDR1 SEHNR, CDR2 FQNEAQ (reference sequence). The J segment lost 9 bases and the V segment lost 0 bases, leaving 4 bases of the junction unmatched. The CDR3 spells CASSLAQGAGSPLHF. CDR3 in DNA: TGTGCCAGCAGCTTAGCGCAGGGGGCTGGTTCACCCCTCCACTTT. The full variable domain, in which reference TRBV7-9 and TRBJ1-6 provide the parts outside the CDR3, is DTGVSQNPRHKITKRGQNVTFRCDPISEHNRLYWYRQTLGQGPEFLTYFQNEAQLEKSRLLSDRFSAERPKGSFSTLEIQRTEQGDSAMYLCASSLAQGAGSPLHFGNGTRLTVT.

The chain joins TRBV25-1 to TRBJ2-5, with TRBD2 identical over 8 bases. In germline, CDR1 is MGHDK, CDR2 SYGVNS. The length of the CDR3 is 15 residues. V lost 3 bases, J lost 2 bases, and 5 bases stayed unmatched. The CDR3 region is CASSDLAGPQETQYF. CDR3 nucleotides: TGTGCCAGCAGTGATCTAGCGGGCCCACAAGAGACCCAGTACTTC.

The rearrangement links TRBV10-1 to TRBJ2-2, with D possibly matching TRBD2 (6 bases). The CDR3 is 13 residues long. Germline loops: CDR1 WNHNN, CDR2 SYGVQD (reference sequence). V was cut by 1 base and J by 6 bases, with 6 bases left in between. The CDR3 reads CASSEWDSGELFF. CDR3 in DNA: TGCGCCAGCAGTGAGTGGGACTCCGGGGAGCTGTTTTTT.

The chain employs TRBV6-5 and TRBJ2-3, with 8 bases lining up with TRBD2. Trimming took 8 bases from V and 2 from J; bases not matched to a gene: 9. The length of the CDR3 is 15 residues. Germline V lookup: CDR1 MNHEY, CDR2 SVGAGI. DNA of the CDR3: TGTGCCAGCCCCGGGATAGCGGGGATCACAGATACGCAGTATTTT. It yields the protein CASPGIAGITDTQYF.

This clone was observed a few times. In DNA form, the CDR3 reads TGTGCCATCAGCAAGACAGGGGGCGAGTACAATGAGCAGTTCTTC. Its protein is CAISKTGGEYNEQFF. The chain employs TRBV10-3 and TRBJ2-1; 10 bases line up with TRBD1. V shed 6 bases and J 4 bases; nucleotides not matched to a gene: 6. This CDR3 comprises 15 residues. The V gene's germline CDR1 is ENHRY and CDR2 SYGVKD.

The rearrangement joins TRBV9 to TRBJ1-6; unclear D gene. V shed 4 bases and J shed 10 bases, with 15 bases lying between them. The germline V gene encodes CDR1 SGDLS and CDR2 YYNGEE. This CDR3 comprises 14 residues. The CDR3 reads CASSPSLLLSPLHF. CDR3 sequence (DNA): TGTGCCAGCAGCCCAAGCTTACTTCTATCACCCCTCCACTTT.

This clone has just one count. V is TRBV7-2 and J is TRBJ2-5; 8 bases agree with TRBD1. CDR3 length equals 15 residues. V lost 3 bases and J lost 3; bases outside the gene matches: 6. Germline V CDR1 and CDR2: SGHTA, FQGNSA. CDR3 DNA sequence: TGTGCCAGCAGCTTTCATGTGACAGGGGAAGAGACCCAGTACTTC. Its translation: CASSFHVTGEETQYF.

The chain uses TRBV19 and TRBJ1-2; D gene unclear. The germline V gene encodes CDR1 LNHDA and CDR2 SQIVND (reference sequence). The CDR3 sequence is 13 residues long. V lost 0 bases to trimming and J lost 5 bases, with 7 bases between them. CDR3 DNA sequence: TGTGCCAGTAGTATAGACAGGACTTATGGCTACACCTTC. This encodes CASSIDRTYGYTF.

CDR3 coding DNA: TGTGCCAGCAGCCATGGGACAGCGGTTAACTATGGCTACACCTTC. Amino acid sequence: CASSHGTAVNYGYTF. The chain uses TRBV3-1 (or the pseudogene TRBV3-2) and TRBJ1-2, with TRBD1 matching over 7 bases. Germline V gene lookup returns CDR1 LGHDT and CDR2 YNNKEL (reference sequence). The J segment lost 1 base and the V segment lost 3 bases, leaving 5 bases of the junction unmatched. The CDR3 totals 15 residues.

This clone appeared a few times. The V gene is TRBV5-4, the J gene TRBJ2-2, with TRBD2 identical over 13 bases. Germline V gene sequence: CDR1 SGHNT, CDR2 YYREEE (reference sequence). Trimming cost V 4 bases and J 7 bases; bases outside gene matches: 7. This CDR3 spans 16 amino acids. Here the CDR3 reads CASSLLAGGLHGELFF. The CDR3, as DNA: TGTGCCAGCAGCCTACTAGCGGGGGGGCTTCACGGGGAGCTGTTTTTT. Full variable domain (outside the CDR3, taken from reference TRBV5-4 and TRBJ2-2): ETGVTQSPTHLIKTRGQQVTLRCSSQSGHNTVSWYQQALGQGPQFIFQYYREEENGRGNFPPRFSGLQFPNYSSELNVNALELDDSALYLCASSLLAGGLHGELFFGEGSRLTVL.

The chain is built from TRBV7-7 and TRBJ2-2; weak D call: TRBD2 (5 bases). Germline CDR1 reads SSHAT; CDR2 reads FNYEAQ (reference sequence). V was shortened by 5 bases and J by 3 bases, with 13 bases between the two germline ends. The CDR3 loop spans 15 amino acids. CDR3 coding DNA: TGTGCCAGCAGCCGAGGGCCCCCCGACACCGGGGAGCTGTTTTTT. It encodes CASSRGPPDTGELFF.

The chain couples TRBV24-1 to TRBJ2-1; 14 bases line up with TRBD2. The CDR3 totals 16 residues. Unmatched junction bases numbered 6, after V lost 4 bases and J lost 8 bases. The germline CDR1 and CDR2 sequences are KGHDR and SFDVKD. CDR3 residues: CATSDPGTSGGYEQFF. CDR3 bases: TGTGCCACCAGTGACCCGGGGACTAGCGGGGGATATGAGCAGTTCTTC.

The rearrangement links TRBV19 to TRBJ1-3, with 7 nucleotides matching TRBD1. This CDR3 is 15 amino acids long. The V and J ends lost 4 bases and 0 bases, in that order; junction bases with no gene match: 3. Per germline, CDR1 LNHDA and CDR2 SQIVND (reference sequence). The CDR3 region has the DNA TGTGCCAGTAGTACGGGGACAGCCTCTGGAAACACCATATATTTT. It translates to CASSTGTASGNTIYF.

This rearrangement joins TRBV15 to TRBJ2-2; the match to TRBD2 covers 8 bases. The CDR3 runs to 17 residues. Germline loops: CDR1 LNHNV, CDR2 YYDKDF (reference sequence). V lost 1 base, J lost 2 bases, and 6 bases stayed unmatched. The CDR3 sequence: CATSRGPGGLNTGELFF. The CDR3 coding sequence is TGTGCCACCAGCAGAGGTCCGGGGGGGCTAAACACCGGGGAGCTGTTTTTT.

To note about this clone: At one boundary the junction diverges from the germline segment, which might be a read error. J is TRBJ2-2 and V is TRBV18; TRBD1 agrees at 8 bases. The germline gives CDR1 KGHSH, CDR2 LQKENI. The CDR3 runs to 16 residues. CDR3 in amino acids: CASSPATGAKTGELFF. In DNA form, the CDR3 reads TGTGCCAGCTCACCTGCGACAGGGGCGAAGACCGGGGAGCTGTTTTTT.

The V and J genes are TRBV19 and TRBJ2-1; 7 nucleotides align to TRBD1. The length of the CDR3 is 15 residues. Per germline, CDR1 LNHDA and CDR2 SQIVND (reference sequence). The trim removed 4 bases at V and 3 bases at J, leaving 6 bases unmatched. CDR3 protein: CASSTGQAGYNEQFF. The CDR3 DNA reads TGTGCCAGTAGTACAGGACAGGCCGGCTACAATGAGCAGTTCTTC.

V usage is TRBV7-8 and J usage is TRBJ1-4, with 9 nucleotides matching TRBD1. The germline V gene has CDR1 SGHVS and CDR2 FQNEAQ. The CDR3 contains 14 residues. V trimming: 4 bases; J trimming: 7 bases; junction bases outside the gene matches: 4. Written as DNA, the CDR3 is TGTGCCAGCAGCTCACAGGGGGCGGGTGAAAAACTGTTTTTT. This gives the protein CASSSQGAGEKLFF.

The chain joins TRBV14 to TRBJ2-3; 14 nucleotides match TRBD2. With V trimmed by 4 bases and J by 5 bases, 5 bases remained unmatched. Germline-derived CDR1 and CDR2 are SGHDN and FVKESK. The CDR3 length is 16 residues. CDR3 amino acids: CASSRGTSGGGDTQYF. In DNA, the CDR3 is TGTGCCAGCAGCCGAGGGACTAGCGGGGGCGGAGATACGCAGTATTTT.

The rearrangement uses TRBV19 and TRBJ2-3, with TRBD2 identical over 14 bases. CDR1 is LNHDA, CDR2 SQIVND, per germline (reference sequence). The CDR3 is made up of 15 amino acids. Trimming removed 11 bases from V and 2 bases from J; junction bases left unmatched: 6. The CDR3 protein is CASRLAGGITDTQYF. Here the CDR3 DNA reads TGTGCCTCAAGACTAGCGGGGGGGATCACAGATACGCAGTATTTT.